Below are 28 T cell receptor beta chains sequenced from a single sample in a study of CXCR3-negative and CXCR3-positive naive CD8 T cells. The libraries of TRB cDNA were prepared using 5' RACE with UMI labels. TCRdb processed the 5' RACE reads again and assigns one entry to each CDR3 protein, with no DNA. In all, the sample yields some 56,000 distinct CDR3 sequences. The specimen sequenced was memory CD8+ T cells from blood. The receptors originated from a human donor in good health. Some clones in this sample may be carry-over from other donors' samples.

The chain combines TRBV28 with TRBJ2-5; TCRdb selects TRBD1, and the lack of DNA leaves this call unchecked. The CDR3 length is 16 residues. Germline-derived CDR1 and CDR2 are MDHEN and SYDVKM. This chain's CDR3 is CASSPWTGASQETQYF.

The chain uses TRBV7-6 and TRBJ2-1. The CDR3 length is 15 residues. Germline lookup yields CDR1 SGHVS and CDR2 FNYEAQ. CDR3 in amino acids: CASSFGGSSYNEQFF. The full variable domain, in which reference TRBV7-6 and TRBJ2-1 provide the parts outside the CDR3, is GAGVSQSPRYKVTKRGQDVALRCDPISGHVSLYWYRQALGQGPEFLTYFNYEAQQDKSGLPNDRFSAERPEGSISTLTIQRTEQRDSAMYRCASSFGGSSYNEQFFGPGTRLTVL.

This sequence joins TRBV7-9 and TRBJ2-5; the TRBD2 assignment by TCRdb is unverifiable without DNA. This CDR3 comprises 15 residues. Germline-derived CDR1 and CDR2 are SEHNR and FQNEAQ (reference sequence). CDR3 region: CASSLAQGLEETQYF.

The V call is TRBV5-4, the J call TRBJ2-2; TCRdb reports TRBD2, a call that lacks DNA to check it against. The CDR3 spans 14 residues. Per germline, CDR1 SGHNT and CDR2 YYREEE (reference sequence). CDR3 residues: CASSAGTPTGELFF.

This rearrangement joins TRBV14 to TRBJ2-2; TCRdb designates TRBD1, a call that cannot be tested without DNA. The germline gives CDR1 SGHDN, CDR2 FVKESK. This CDR3 region has 15 residues. The CDR3 protein is CASSQDPGGFGELFF.

The V and J genes are TRBV7-6 and TRBJ2-7; TCRdb's assignment of TRBD1 cannot be checked, as there is no DNA. Looked up from germline, CDR1 is SGHVS and CDR2 is FNYEAQ. The CDR3 is 15 amino acids. The CDR3 here is CASSLGQGLAYEQYF.

The genes are TRBV7-2 and TRBJ2-3. Germline lookup yields CDR1 SGHTA and CDR2 FQGNSA. The CDR3 is made up of 15 amino acids. This chain's CDR3 is CASSLIASRTDTQYF.

The chain has TRBV7-2 and TRBJ2-7; checking the TCRdb D call of TRBD1 is not possible without DNA. This CDR3 has 13 residues. Germline V lookup: CDR1 SGHTA, CDR2 FQGNSA. The CDR3 loop reads CASSFWDNYEQYF. Drawing the rest from reference TRBV7-2 and TRBJ2-7, the complete variable domain is GAGVSQSPSNKVTEKGKDVELRCDPISGHTALYWYRQSLGQGLEFLIYFQGNSAPDKSGLPSDRFSAERTGGSVSTLTIQRTQQEDSAVYLCASSFWDNYEQYFGPGTRLTVT.

CDR3 residues: CASRYPDGGRSYGCTF. V usage is TRBV28 and J usage is TRBJ1-2; with no DNA, the TCRdb D assignment of TRBD1 cannot be verified. The CDR3 is 16 residues long. Germline CDR1 MDHEN, CDR2 SYDVKM.

The chain recombines TRBV28 with TRBJ2-3; TCRdb's assignment of TRBD1 cannot be checked, as there is no DNA. The germline V gene has CDR1 MDHEN and CDR2 SYDVKM. CDR3 size: 13 residues. The CDR3 loop reads CASSPTGPDTQYF.

The chain couples TRBV20-1 to TRBJ2-3; there is no DNA to check the TCRdb D call of TRBD2. The CDR3 length is 15 residues. Germline V gene lookup returns CDR1 DFQATT and CDR2 SNEGSKA (reference sequence). The CDR3 loop is CSARDIRGRTDTQYF.

This sequence joins TRBV7-2 and TRBJ2-2; the TCRdb D gene call, TRBD1, has no DNA to confirm it. Germline-derived CDR1 and CDR2 are SGHTA and FQGNSA. The CDR3 sequence is 15 residues long. The CDR3 here is CASSRITGVTGELFF.

The chain recombines TRBV6-5 with TRBJ2-7. CDR3 length: 11 residues. The germline gives CDR1 MNHEY, CDR2 SVGAGI. The CDR3 sequence: CASISGYEQYF.

The chain joins TRBV9 to TRBJ2-7. The CDR3 consists of 11 residues. Germline V gives CDR1 SGDLS, CDR2 YYNGEE. The CDR3: CASGGAYEQYF.

The rearrangement links TRBV6-5 to TRBJ1-5; TCRdb gives TRBD1 as the D gene, but with no DNA this cannot be confirmed. The germline V gene encodes CDR1 MNHEY and CDR2 SVGAGI. This CDR3 contains 15 residues. The CDR3: CASRRDGGEGQPQHF.

The V gene is TRBV7-9, the J gene TRBJ2-5; TCRdb selects TRBD2, and the lack of DNA leaves this call unchecked. The length of the CDR3 is 17 residues. The germline gives CDR1 SEHNR, CDR2 FQNEAQ (reference sequence). CDR3 sequence reads: CASSLKSPGISEETQYF.

The J gene is TRBJ2-7, the V gene TRBV29-1; TCRdb picks TRBD1, but there is no DNA to check that call. Germline CDR1 is SQVTM and CDR2 is ANQGSEA. The CDR3 spans 12 residues. CDR3 in amino acids: CSVATGGYEQYF.

The chain recombines TRBV29-1 with TRBJ2-5; TCRdb returns TRBD2, unconfirmable since there is no DNA. Germline loops: CDR1 SQVTM, CDR2 ANQGSEA. The CDR3 spans 12 residues. The CDR3: CSALAGGETQYF. The entire variable domain, with the rest obtained from reference TRBV29-1 and TRBJ2-5, is as follows: SAVISQKPSRDICQRGTSLTIQCQVDSQVTMMFWYRQQPGQSLTLIATANQGSEATYESGFVIDKFPISRPNLTFSTLTVSNMSPEDSSIYLCSALAGGETQYFGPGTRLLVL.

The genes are TRBV29-1 and TRBJ2-1; TCRdb outputs TRBD2, but without DNA this stays unchecked. The germline V gene has CDR1 SQVTM and CDR2 ANQGSEA. CDR3 length: 15 residues. CDR3 region: CSVEWSGGEVGEQFF.

The chain recombines TRBV15 with TRBJ2-7; TCRdb indicates TRBD1, and absent DNA this call remains unverified. Germline V CDR1 and CDR2: LNHNV, YYDKDF (reference sequence). This CDR3 contains 17 residues. The CDR3 spells CATSRETMGTGAYEQYF.

V gene TRBV29-1 combines with J gene TRBJ2-1. In germline, CDR1 is SQVTM, CDR2 ANQGSEA. This CDR3 contains 16 residues. The CDR3 spells CSVESPTGNSYNEQFF.

This CDR3 reads CATSRDRITGQGNTEAFF. The chain employs TRBV15 and TRBJ1-1; TCRdb gives TRBD1 as the D gene, but with no DNA this cannot be confirmed. CDR1 and CDR2 (germline): LNHNV, YYDKDF (reference sequence). The CDR3 is 18 amino acids.

This CDR3 is CASSLGGRLGSYEQYF. The J gene is TRBJ2-7, the V gene TRBV28; there is no DNA to check the TCRdb D call of TRBD2. This CDR3 comprises 16 residues. Germline loops: CDR1 MDHEN, CDR2 SYDVKM.

This chain links TRBV29-1 with TRBJ2-2; TCRdb picks TRBD2, but there is no DNA to check that call. Germline CDR1 reads SQVTM; CDR2 reads ANQGSEA. The CDR3 contains 16 residues. CDR3: CSVAGTSGSNTGELFF.

V and J are TRBV23-1 and TRBJ2-7; TCRdb indicates TRBD1, and absent DNA this call remains unverified. TRBV23-1 is treated as an ORF (open reading frame) with a function not yet certain. The CDR3 length is 15 residues. The CDR3 sequence: CASSHLAGTGVEQYF.

The V and J genes are TRBV29-1 and TRBJ1-2; TCRdb calls TRBD1, which cannot be checked without DNA. From germline, CDR1 is SQVTM and CDR2 ANQGSEA. There are 16 residues in the CDR3. The CDR3 sequence is CSVEVGQGRTLYGYTF.

Here the CDR3 reads CSAQIPGTAVPLNTEAFF. The genes are TRBV20-1 and TRBJ1-1. Germline assignment: CDR1 DFQATT and CDR2 SNEGSKA (reference sequence). This CDR3 is built from 18 residues.

The chain recombines TRBV6-5 with TRBJ2-2; TCRdb reports TRBD2, a call that lacks DNA to check it against. The CDR3 runs 15 residues. Germline lookup yields CDR1 MNHEY and CDR2 SVGAGI. This CDR3 reads CASRSLTRNTGELFF.